This note documents a single T cell receptor beta chain sequence. The sample originates from a study of blood T cell repertoires in COVID-19. Clones were read by immunoSEQ multiplex PCR, and TCRdb kept only the in-frame ones, dropping some. The data contain roughly 180,000 clones, under 85% of them singletons. The receptor was derived from a human donor in a cohort sampled during active COVID-19. Input material: peripheral blood.

In DNA form, the CDR3 reads TGTGCCAGCAGCTTAGTCCTAGCGGGGGGCCAAGAGACCCAGTACTTC. This encodes CASSLVLAGGQETQYF. The chain recombines TRBV7-7 with TRBJ2-5; 11 bases map to TRBD2. CDR3 size: 16 residues. The ends lost 1 base at V and 1 base at J; junction bases unmatched: 2. Germline assignment: CDR1 SSHAT and CDR2 FNYEAQ (reference sequence).